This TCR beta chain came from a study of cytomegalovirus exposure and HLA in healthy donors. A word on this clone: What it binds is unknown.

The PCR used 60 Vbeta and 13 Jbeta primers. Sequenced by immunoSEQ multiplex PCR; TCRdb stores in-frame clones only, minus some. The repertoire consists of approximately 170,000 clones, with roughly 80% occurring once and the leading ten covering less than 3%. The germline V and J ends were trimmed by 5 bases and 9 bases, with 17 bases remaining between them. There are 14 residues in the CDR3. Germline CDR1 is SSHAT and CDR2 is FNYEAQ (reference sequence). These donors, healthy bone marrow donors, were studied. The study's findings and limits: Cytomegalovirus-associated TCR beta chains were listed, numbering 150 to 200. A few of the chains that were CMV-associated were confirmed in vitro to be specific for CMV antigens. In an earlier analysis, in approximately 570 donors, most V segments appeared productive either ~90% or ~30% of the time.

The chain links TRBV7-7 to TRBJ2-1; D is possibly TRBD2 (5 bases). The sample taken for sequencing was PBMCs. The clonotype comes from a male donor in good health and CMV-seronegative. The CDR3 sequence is CASSQAAPGGEQFF. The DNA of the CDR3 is TGTGCCAGCAGCCAAGCGGCACCTGGTGGTGAGCAGTTCTTC.